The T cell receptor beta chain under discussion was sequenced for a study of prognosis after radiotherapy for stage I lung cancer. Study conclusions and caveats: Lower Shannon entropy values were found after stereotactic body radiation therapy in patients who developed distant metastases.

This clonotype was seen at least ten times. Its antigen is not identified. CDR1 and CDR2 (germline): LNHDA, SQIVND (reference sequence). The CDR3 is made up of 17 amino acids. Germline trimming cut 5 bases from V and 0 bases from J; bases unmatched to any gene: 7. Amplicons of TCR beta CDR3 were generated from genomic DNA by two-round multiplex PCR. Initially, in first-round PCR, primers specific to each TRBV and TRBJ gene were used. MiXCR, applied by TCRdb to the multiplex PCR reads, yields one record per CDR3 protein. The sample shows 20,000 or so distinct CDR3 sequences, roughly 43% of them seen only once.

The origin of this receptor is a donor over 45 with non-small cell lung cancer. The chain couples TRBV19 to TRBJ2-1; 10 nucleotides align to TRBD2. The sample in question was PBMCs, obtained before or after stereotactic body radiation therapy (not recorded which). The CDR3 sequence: CASSSTRLAGSYNEQFF. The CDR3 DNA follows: TGTGCCAGTAGTTCCACCCGACTAGCGGGCTCCTACAATGAGCAGTTCTTC.